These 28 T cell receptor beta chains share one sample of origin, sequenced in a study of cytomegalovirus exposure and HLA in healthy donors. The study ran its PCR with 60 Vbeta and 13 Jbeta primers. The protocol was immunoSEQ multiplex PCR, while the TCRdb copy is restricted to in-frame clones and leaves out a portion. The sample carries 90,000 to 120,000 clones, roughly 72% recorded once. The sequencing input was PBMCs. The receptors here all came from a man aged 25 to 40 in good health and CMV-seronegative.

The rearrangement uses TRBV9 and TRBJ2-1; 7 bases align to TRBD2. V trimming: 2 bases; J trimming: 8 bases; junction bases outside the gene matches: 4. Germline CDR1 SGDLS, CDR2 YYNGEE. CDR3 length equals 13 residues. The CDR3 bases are TGTGCCAGCAGCGTTGGACTAGGGGATGAGCAGTTCTTC. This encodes CASSVGLGDEQFF.

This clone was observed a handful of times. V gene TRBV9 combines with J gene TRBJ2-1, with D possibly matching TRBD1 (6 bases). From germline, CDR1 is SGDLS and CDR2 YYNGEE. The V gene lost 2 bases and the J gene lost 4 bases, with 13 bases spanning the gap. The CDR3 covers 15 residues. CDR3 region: CASSVRDISYNEQFF. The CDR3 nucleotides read TGTGCCAGCAGCGTCCGGGACATTTCGTACAATGAGCAGTTCTTC.

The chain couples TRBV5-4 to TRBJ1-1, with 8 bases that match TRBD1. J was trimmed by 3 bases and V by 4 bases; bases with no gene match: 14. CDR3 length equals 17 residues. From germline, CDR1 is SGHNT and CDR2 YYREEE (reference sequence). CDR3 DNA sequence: TGTGCCAGCAGCCGTATGACGGGCAGGGGGCCGCACACTGAAGCTTTCTTT. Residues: CASSRMTGRGPHTEAFF.

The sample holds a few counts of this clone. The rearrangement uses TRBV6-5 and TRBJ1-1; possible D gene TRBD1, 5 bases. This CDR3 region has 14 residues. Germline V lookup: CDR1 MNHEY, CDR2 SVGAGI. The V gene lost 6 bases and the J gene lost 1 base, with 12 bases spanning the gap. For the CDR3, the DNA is TGTGCCAGCAGCCCCCGCAGGGAGAACACTGAAGCTTTCTTT. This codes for CASSPRRENTEAFF.

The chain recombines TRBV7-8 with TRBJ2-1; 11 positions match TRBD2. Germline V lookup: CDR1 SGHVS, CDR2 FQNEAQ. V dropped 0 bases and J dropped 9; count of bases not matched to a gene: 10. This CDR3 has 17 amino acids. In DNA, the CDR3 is TGTGCCAGCAGCTTAGCGCCTAGCGGGAGGTCGGTATCTGAGCAGTTCTTC. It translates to CASSLAPSGRSVSEQFF.

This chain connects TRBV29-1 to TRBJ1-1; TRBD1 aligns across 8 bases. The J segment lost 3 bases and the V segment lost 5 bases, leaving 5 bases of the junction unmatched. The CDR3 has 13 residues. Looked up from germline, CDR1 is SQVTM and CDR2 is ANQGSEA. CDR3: CSVQDREDTEAFF. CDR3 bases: TGCAGCGTTCAGGACAGGGAGGACACTGAAGCTTTCTTT.

As DNA, the CDR3 is TGTGCCAGCAGCCAAGATCTCACTACCTACGAGCAGTACTTC. Translating it yields CASSQDLTTYEQYF. V gene TRBV14 combines with J gene TRBJ2-7; D uncertain. This CDR3 spans 14 amino acids. V was pared by 0 bases and J by 2 bases, with 8 bases between. Germline values: CDR1 SGHDN, CDR2 FVKESK.

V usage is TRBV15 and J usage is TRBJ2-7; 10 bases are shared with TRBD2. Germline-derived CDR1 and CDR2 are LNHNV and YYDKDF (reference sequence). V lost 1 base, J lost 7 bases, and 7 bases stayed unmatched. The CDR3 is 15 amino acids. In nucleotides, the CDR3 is TGTGCCACCAGCAGAGGGTCTAGCGGGAGCTCTGAGCAGTACTTC. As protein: CATSRGSSGSSEQYF.

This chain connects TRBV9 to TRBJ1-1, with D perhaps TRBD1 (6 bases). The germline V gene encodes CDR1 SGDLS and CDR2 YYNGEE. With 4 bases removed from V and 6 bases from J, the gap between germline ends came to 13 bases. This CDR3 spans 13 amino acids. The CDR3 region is CASSKNRVAEAFF. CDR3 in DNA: TGTGCCAGCAGCAAAAACAGGGTCGCTGAAGCTTTCTTT.

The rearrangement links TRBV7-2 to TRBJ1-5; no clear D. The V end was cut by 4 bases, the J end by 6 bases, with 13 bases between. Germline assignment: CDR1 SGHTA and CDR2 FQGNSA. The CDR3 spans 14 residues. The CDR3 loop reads CASSSFGYFQPQHF. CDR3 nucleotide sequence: TGTGCCAGCAGCTCGTTCGGTTATTTTCAGCCCCAGCATTTT.

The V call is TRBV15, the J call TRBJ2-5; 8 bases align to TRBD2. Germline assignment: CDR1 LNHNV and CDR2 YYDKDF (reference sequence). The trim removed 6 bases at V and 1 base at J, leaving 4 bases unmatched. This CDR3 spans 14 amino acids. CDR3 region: CATSGAGAQETQYF. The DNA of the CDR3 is TGTGCCACCAGTGGAGCGGGGGCCCAAGAGACCCAGTACTTC.

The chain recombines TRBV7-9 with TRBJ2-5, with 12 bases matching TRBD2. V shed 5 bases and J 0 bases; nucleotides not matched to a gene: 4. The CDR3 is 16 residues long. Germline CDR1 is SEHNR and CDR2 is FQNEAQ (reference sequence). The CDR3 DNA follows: TGTGCCAGCAGCAACAGACTAGCGGGGGACCAAGAGACCCAGTACTTC. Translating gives CASSNRLAGDQETQYF.

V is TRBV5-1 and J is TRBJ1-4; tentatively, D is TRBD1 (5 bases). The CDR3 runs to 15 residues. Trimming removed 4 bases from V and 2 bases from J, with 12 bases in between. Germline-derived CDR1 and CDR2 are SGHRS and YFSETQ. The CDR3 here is CASSDRAGTNEKLFF. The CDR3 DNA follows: TGCGCCAGCAGCGACAGAGCGGGTACTAATGAAAAACTGTTTTTT.

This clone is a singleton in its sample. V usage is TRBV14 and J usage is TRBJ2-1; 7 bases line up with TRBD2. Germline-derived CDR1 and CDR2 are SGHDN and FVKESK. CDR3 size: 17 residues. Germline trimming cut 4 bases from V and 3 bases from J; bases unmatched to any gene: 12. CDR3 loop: CASSPPGRAGFYNEQFF. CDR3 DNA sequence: TGTGCCAGCAGCCCCCCAGGTAGAGCGGGATTCTACAATGAGCAGTTCTTC.

CDR3 amino acids: CASSPEGTSGGLSSYEQYF. The CDR3 nucleotides are TGCGCCAGCAGCCCGGAGGGGACTAGCGGGGGGCTTAGCTCCTACGAGCAGTACTTC. J is TRBJ2-7 and V is TRBV5-1, with 15 bases that match TRBD2. This CDR3 has 19 residues. Germline CDR1 reads SGHRS; CDR2 reads YFSETQ. V dropped 4 bases and J dropped 0; count of bases not matched to a gene: 11.

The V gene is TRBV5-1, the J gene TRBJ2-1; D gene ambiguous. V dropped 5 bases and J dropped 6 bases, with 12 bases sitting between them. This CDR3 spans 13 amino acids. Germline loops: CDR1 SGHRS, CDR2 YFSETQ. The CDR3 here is CASSSTAGNEQFF. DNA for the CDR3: TGCGCCAGCAGTTCCACAGCCGGCAATGAGCAGTTCTTC.

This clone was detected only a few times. The CDR3 nucleotides read TGTGCCAGCAGCGAAACTAGCGGGGGGGCCCTCGAGACCCAGTACTTC. It is translated as CASSETSGGALETQYF. The V and J genes are TRBV7-3 and TRBJ2-5, with 13 bases lining up with TRBD2. J lost 5 bases, V lost 5 bases, and 8 bases had no gene match. CDR1 SGHTA and CDR2 FQGTGA come from the germline V gene. This CDR3 has 16 residues.

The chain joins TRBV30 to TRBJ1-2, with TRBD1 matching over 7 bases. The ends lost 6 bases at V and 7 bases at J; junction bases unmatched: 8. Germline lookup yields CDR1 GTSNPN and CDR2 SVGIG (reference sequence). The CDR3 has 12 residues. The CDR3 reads CACRDSRCGYTF. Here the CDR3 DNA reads TGTGCCTGTCGGGACAGTCGTTGTGGCTACACCTTC. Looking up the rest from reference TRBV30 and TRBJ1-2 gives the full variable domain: SQTIHQWPATLVQPVGSPLSLECTVEGTSNPNLYWYRQAAGRGLQLLFYSVGIGQISSEVPQNLSASRPQDRQFILSSKKLLLSDSGFYLCACRDSRCGYTFGSGTRLTVV.

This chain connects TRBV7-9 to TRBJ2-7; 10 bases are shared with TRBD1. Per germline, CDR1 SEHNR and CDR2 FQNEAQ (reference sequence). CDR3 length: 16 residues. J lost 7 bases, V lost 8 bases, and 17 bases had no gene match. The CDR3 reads CASQEFGGDRGTEQYF. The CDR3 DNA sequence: TGTGCCAGCCAGGAGTTTGGGGGGGACAGGGGAACTGAGCAGTACTTC.

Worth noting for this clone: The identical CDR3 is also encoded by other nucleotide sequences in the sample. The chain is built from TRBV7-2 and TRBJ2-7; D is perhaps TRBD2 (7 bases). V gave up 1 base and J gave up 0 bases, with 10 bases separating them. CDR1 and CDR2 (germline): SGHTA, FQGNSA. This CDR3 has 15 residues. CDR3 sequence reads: CASSLGGGSSYEQYF. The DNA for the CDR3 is TGTGCCAGCAGCTTAGGGGGGGGCAGCTCCTACGAGCAGTACTTC. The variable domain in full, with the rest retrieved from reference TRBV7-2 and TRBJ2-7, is GAGVSQSPSNKVTEKGKDVELRCDPISGHTALYWYRQSLGQGLEFLIYFQGNSAPDKSGLPSDRFSAERTGGSVSTLTIQRTQQEDSAVYLCASSLGGGSSYEQYFGPGTRLTVT.

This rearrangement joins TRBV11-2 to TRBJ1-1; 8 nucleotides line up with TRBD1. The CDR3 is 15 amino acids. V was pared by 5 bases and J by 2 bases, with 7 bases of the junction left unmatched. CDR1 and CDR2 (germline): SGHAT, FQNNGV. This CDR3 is CASSRGQGLNTEAFF. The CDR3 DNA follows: TGTGCCAGCAGCCGCGGACAGGGACTAAACACTGAAGCTTTCTTT.

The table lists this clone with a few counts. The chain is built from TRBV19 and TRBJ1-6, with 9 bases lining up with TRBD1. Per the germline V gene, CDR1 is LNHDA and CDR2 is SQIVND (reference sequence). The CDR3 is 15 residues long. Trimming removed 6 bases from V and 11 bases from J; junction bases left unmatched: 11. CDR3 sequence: CASSTGTGMSAPLHF. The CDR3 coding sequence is TGTGCCAGTAGCACCGGGACAGGGATGTCGGCACCCCTCCACTTT. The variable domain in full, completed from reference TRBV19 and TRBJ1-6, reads DGGITQSPKYLFRKEGQNVTLSCEQNLNHDAMYWYRQDPGQGLRLIYYSQIVNDFQKGDIAEGYSVSREKKESFPLTVTSAQKNPTAFYLCASSTGTGMSAPLHFGNGTRLTVT.

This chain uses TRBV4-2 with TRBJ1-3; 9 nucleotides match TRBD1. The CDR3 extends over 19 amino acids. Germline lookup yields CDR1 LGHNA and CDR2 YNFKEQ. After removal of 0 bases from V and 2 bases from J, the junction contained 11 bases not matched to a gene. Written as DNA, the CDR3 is TGTGCCAGCAGCCAAGACCCCAATCCGGGACAGGGCCCTGGAAACACCATATATTTT. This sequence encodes CASSQDPNPGQGPGNTIYF.

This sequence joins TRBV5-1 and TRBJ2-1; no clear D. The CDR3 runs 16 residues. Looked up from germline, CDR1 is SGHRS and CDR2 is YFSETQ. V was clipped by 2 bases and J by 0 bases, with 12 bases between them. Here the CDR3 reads CASSLGPQSSYNEQFF. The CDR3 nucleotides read TGCGCCAGCAGCTTAGGCCCACAGAGCTCCTACAATGAGCAGTTCTTC.

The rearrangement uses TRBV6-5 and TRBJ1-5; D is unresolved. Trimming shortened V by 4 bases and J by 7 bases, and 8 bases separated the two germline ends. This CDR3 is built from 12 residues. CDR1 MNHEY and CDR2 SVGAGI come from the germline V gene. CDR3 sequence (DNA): TGTGCCAGCAGTTCCAACACCCAGCCCCAGCATTTT. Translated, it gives CASSSNTQPQHF.

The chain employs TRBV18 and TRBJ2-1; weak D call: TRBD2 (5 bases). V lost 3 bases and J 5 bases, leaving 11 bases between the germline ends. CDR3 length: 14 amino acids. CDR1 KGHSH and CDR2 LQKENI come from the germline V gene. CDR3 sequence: CASSPGAEDNEQFF. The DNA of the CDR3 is TGTGCCAGCTCACCGGGAGCGGAGGACAATGAGCAGTTCTTC.

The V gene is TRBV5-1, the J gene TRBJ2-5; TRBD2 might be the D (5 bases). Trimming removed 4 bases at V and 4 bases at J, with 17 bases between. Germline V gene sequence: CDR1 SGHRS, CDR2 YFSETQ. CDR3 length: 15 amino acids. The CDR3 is CASSQLGPFVETQYF. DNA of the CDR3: TGCGCCAGCAGCCAACTAGGACCGTTTGTAGAGACCCAGTACTTC.

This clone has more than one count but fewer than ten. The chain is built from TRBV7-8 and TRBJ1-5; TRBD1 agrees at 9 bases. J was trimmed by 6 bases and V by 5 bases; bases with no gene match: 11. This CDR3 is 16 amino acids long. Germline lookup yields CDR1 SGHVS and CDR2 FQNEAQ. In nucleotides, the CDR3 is TGTGCCAGCAGCCTGAATACAGGGGGCGTCAGTCAGCCCCAGCATTTT. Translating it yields CASSLNTGGVSQPQHF.